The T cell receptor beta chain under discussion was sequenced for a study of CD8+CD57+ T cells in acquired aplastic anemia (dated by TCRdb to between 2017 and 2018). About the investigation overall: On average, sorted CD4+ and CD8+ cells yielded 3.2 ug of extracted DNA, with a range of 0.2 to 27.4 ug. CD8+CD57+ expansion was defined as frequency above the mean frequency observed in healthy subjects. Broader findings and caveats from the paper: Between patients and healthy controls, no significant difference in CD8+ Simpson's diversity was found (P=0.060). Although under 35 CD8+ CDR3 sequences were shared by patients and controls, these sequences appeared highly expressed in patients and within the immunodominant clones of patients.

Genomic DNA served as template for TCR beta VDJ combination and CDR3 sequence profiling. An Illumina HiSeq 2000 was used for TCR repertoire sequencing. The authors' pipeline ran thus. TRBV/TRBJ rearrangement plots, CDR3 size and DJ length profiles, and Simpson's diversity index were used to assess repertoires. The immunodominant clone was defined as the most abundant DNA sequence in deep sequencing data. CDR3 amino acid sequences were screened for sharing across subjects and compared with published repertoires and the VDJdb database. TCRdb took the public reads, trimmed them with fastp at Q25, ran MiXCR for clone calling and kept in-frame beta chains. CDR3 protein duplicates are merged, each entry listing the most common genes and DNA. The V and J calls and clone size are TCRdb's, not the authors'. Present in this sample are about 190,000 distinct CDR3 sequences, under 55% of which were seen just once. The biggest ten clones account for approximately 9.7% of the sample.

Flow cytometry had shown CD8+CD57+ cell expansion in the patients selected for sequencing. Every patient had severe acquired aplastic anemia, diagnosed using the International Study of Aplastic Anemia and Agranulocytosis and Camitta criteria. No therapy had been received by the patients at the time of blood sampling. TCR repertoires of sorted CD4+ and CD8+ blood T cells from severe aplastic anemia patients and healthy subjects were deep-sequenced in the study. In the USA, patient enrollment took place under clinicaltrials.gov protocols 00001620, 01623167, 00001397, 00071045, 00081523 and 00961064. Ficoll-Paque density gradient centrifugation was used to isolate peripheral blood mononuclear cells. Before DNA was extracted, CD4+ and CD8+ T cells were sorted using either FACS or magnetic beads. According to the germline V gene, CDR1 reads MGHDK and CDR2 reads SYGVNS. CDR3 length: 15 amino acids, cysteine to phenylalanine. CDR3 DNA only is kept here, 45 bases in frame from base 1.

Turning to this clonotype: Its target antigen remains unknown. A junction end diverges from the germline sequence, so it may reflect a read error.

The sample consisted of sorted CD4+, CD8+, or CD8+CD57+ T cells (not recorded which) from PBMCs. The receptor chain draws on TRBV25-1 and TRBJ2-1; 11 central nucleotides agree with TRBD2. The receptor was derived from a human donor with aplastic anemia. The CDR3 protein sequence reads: CASSELAGGDNEQFF. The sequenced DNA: TGTGCCAGCAGCGAATTAGCGGGGGGGGACAATGAGCAGTTCTTC.